This paragraph reports one TCR beta chain. This record comes from a study of blood T cell repertoires in COVID-19. Study-level information: Sites across the United States, Italy and Spain contributed samples from acute and convalescent COVID-19. PBMCs, B-cell-depleted T cells, or T cells provided the cDNA or gDNA that made up the material.

TCRdb's table, derived via immunoSEQ multiplex PCR, lists solely in-frame clones and lacks some. The sample carries 300,000 to 400,000 clones, 80% to 90% recorded once. V lost 6 bases to trimming and J lost 7 bases; unmatched junction nucleotides: 3. Germline-derived CDR1 and CDR2 are MDHEN and SYDVKM. The CDR3 runs to 13 residues. This chain links TRBV28 with TRBJ1-6; 7 nucleotides align to TRBD1. The sequence came from a woman aged 55-69 years with COVID-19, enrolled during active disease. The specimen was peripheral blood. CDR3 loop: CASRPQGNSPLHF. CDR3 DNA: TGTGCCAGCAGACCACAGGGGAATTCACCCCTCCACTTT.